Listed here are 2 T cell receptor beta chains from one sample, sequenced in a study of metastatic and nonmetastatic thyroid tumors (dated by TCRdb to 2018 to 2021). None of the patients had been given any treatment before thyroid surgery. The library came from PCR. TCRdb names Illumina HiSeq 4000 as the instrument used. The public reads were run again by TCRdb, first through fastp at Q25 and then through MiXCR, and only productive beta chains were kept. The sample table lists around 30,000 clones, around 16% of them with a count of one. Of the sample, around 19% falls within the top ten clones. Sequencing was carried out using blood. These receptors were obtained from a male donor with papillary thyroid cancer or a benign thyroid nodule (not recorded which). Some clones in this sample may be carry-over from other donors' samples.

This clone has ten or more counts. This chain connects TRBV9 to TRBJ2-3; 12 nucleotides agree with TRBD2. Trimming cost V 0 bases and J 2 bases; bases outside gene matches: 4. This CDR3 region has 17 residues. From germline, CDR1 is SGDLS and CDR2 YYNGEE. CDR3 in DNA: TGTGCCAGCAGCGTAGCTCCTAGCGGGGGGGTCACAGATACGCAGTATTTT. This codes for CASSVAPSGGVTDTQYF.

This clone was observed many times. The rearrangement uses TRBV19 and TRBJ2-7; D might be TRBD1 (5 bases). Trimming shortened V by 2 bases and J by 3 bases, and 11 bases separated the two germline ends. Germline values: CDR1 LNHDA, CDR2 SQIVND (reference sequence). This CDR3 comprises 14 residues. The CDR3 bases are TGTGCCAGTAGTATAAGGGGAAATAACTACGAGCAGTACTTC. Translating gives CASSIRGNNYEQYF.